Sequencing of this TCR beta chain was carried out in a study of regulatory T cells in long-lasting Graves disease. Arm-PCR of CDR3 regions and iRepertoire HTBI primers were the basis on which TCR beta libraries were built. In the authors' methods: The study identified 55 to 80 TRBV and approximately 14 TRBJ segments across samples. In TCRdb, the multiplex PCR reads were re-called with MiXCR into one record per CDR3 protein. It is TCRdb's table, rather than the study itself, that gives the V and J calls and clone size. The sample holds a few hundred thousand distinct CDR3 sequences, 10% to 15% seen once. Time point of the sample: newly diagnosed GD, antithyroid drugs for less than 3 months. Generation of the TCR library employed RNA extracted from PBMCs. There are 16 residues in the CDR3. Germline V gives CDR1 SGHDN, CDR2 FVKESK. Trimming left V 5 bases short and J 0 bases short, with 14 bases between.

This same sample was also part of a study on T cells in Graves' hyperthyroidism and ophthalmopathy. That source reports: When the TCR CDR3 underwent first-round RT-PCR, the HTBI primer set was used.

Sequences were derived from peripheral blood mononuclear cells (PBMCs), sampled at new diagnosis, from a patient treated with antithyroid drugs. J is TRBJ2-4 and V is TRBV14; D perhaps matches TRBD2 (6 bases). The TCR was taken from a woman between 18 and 29 years old with Graves disease. The CDR3 sequence: CASSGRTQVAKNIQYF. The CDR3, as DNA: TGTGCCAGCAGCGGGAGGACCCAGGTAGCCAAAAACATTCAGTACTTC.